Sequencing of this T cell receptor beta chain was carried out in a study of shared clonotypes between healthy human individuals (dated by TCRdb to about 2020). In the study overall: The cohort included three men and a couple of women between 18 and 49 years of age. To increase sequencing depth and limit assay-specific biases, different laboratories used diverse techniques to prepare libraries and sequence TCR repertoires. The study deeply sequenced blood TCR repertoires of about five healthy adults to estimate repertoire size and the extent of clonotype sharing between individuals. Per donor, three plates each were used for CD4 naive and CD4 memory, two for CD8 naive, and one for CD8 memory. Per donor, leukapheresis produced somewhere between about 0.85 and 8.9 billion PBMCs. The investigation overall reported the following: Incomplete sequencing was indicated by rarefaction of sorted-subset datasets, despite the large sequencing depth. Compared with non-shared clonotypes, the clonotypes found in all four sorted-subset donors had higher generation probabilities. Estimated clonotype richness was generally larger for naive than for memory subsets. About 5% of naive CD4, 3% to 3.5% of naive CD8, approximately 2.2% of memory CD4, and about 0.4% of memory CD8 clonotypes were shared across several donors. Pairwise subsampling indicated that sequencing depth was expected to affect the degree of clonotype sharing among donors. Sampling was limited to blood, and TCR repertoires in tissue likely differ from TCR repertoires in blood. Because the study included only a small number of donors, the genetic and exposure-history diversity represented was limited.

Using the deep immunoSEQ assay, multiplex PCR amplified TCR CDR3 regions from genomic DNA. For each cell subset, the extracted genomic DNA was distributed evenly across all wells of several immunoSEQ 96-well plates, and each plate served as one replicate. For sorted subsets, approximately 200 ng of genomic DNA, equivalent to about 30,000 T cell genomes, went into each replicate PCR. Purified libraries were quantified with a Qubit 3.0 fluorometer, sized on a Bioanalyzer 2100, and re-quantified with the KAPA Library Quantification kit. Every immunoSEQ 96-well plate was sequenced on a dedicated single-read 150-cycle Illumina NextSeq 550 flow cell. As for how the authors treated the data: The immunoSEQ output contained only junctional sequences without quality scores, so filtering could not match that applied to full-length reads. To assign V/J genes and CDR3, sequences were annotated using PyIR, a Python wrapper for IgBLAST v1.9, with IMGT germline references. Any read was removed if the V/J assignment was weak (E-value above 1e-6), the CDR3 was missing, or the read contained stop codons, out-of-frame junctions, or ambiguous translated residues. A V3J clonotype was defined by an identical inferred V gene, J gene, and CDR3 amino acid sequence. Percentage overlap between repertoires was computed as shared unique clonotypes divided by the size of the smaller repertoire. Repertoire richness was assessed with RTK rarefaction, the Chao1 estimator, and Recon v2.1 estimates of unobserved clonotypes. Generation probabilities for all TCRbeta clonotypes obtained by the gDNA method from a handful of donors were computed using OLGA. In its TCRdb copy, this immuneACCESS table keeps in-frame sequences only and misses some clones. Where compared with another copy, unresolved V genes explain less than half of these, and the others have no known cause. V, J and clone size reflect that table, while D and trimming were determined from the DNA. Within this sample are 2.3 million or so clones, with over 90% of them counted one time only. In total, the top ten clones hold 0.39% of the sample.

Notes on this clone: Its antigen target is currently unknown. No base quality information exists; no much larger clone differs at one position.

The donors were healthy, HIV-negative adults with no recently reported acute infections or vaccinations. Every donor was a Caucasian adult living in Nashville, Tennessee, USA. Magnetic negative selection was used to enrich CD4+ T cells, after which naive cells were positively selected on CD45RA and the negative fraction became the memory subset. Blood was obtained by leukapheresis, after which PBMCs were separated by Ficoll-Histopaque density gradient centrifugation and cryopreserved in liquid nitrogen vapor phase. Purity and quantity of every magnetically sorted T cell population were checked by analytical flow cytometry. From each sorted fraction, genomic DNA was isolated and quantified by UV absorbance on a Nanodrop 2000c. The sequence derives from a man aged 18 to 29 in good health. Some clones in this sample may be carry-over from other donors' samples. The sequenced material came from naive CD4+ T cells from PBMCs. What this sample's cell subset or site label stands for: CD45RA+ positively selected.

The CDR3 has the sequence CTSSQMGLAGNREQFF. The DNA sequence is given as TGCACCAGCAGCCAGATGGGACTAGCGGGCAATCGGGAGCAGTTCTTC. Here the chain combines TRBV1 and TRBJ2-1; TRBD2, the D gene given by the table, was not confirmed from the DNA. TRBV1 counts as a pseudogene. Counted from cysteine to phenylalanine, this CDR3 has 16 amino acids. Only CDR3 DNA remains: 48 bases, in frame from the first base.